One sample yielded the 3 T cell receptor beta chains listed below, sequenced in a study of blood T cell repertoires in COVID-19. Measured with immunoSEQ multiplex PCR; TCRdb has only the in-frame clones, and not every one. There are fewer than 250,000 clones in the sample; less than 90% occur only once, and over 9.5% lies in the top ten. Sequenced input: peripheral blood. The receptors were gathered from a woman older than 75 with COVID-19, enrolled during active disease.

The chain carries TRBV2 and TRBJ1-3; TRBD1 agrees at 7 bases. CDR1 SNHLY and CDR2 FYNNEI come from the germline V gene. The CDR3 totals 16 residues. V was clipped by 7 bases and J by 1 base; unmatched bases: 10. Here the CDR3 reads CASIGPGTESGNTIYF. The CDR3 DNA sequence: TGTGCCAGCATTGGACCCGGGACAGAGTCTGGAAACACCATATATTTT.

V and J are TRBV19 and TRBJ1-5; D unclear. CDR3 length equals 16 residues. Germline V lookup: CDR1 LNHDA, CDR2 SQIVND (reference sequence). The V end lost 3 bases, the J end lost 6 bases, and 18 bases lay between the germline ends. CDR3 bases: TGTGCCAGTAGTATTAGAGTGGCAGGCGAGATTCAGCCCCAGCATTTT. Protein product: CASSIRVAGEIQPQHF.

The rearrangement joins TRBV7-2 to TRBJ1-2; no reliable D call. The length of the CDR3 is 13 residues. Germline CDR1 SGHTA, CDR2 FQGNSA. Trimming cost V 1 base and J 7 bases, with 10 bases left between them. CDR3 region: CASSLESALGYTF. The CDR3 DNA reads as TGTGCCAGCAGCTTAGAGAGCGCCCTTGGCTACACCTTC. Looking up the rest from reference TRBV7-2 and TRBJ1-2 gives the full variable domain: GAGVSQSPSNKVTEKGKDVELRCDPISGHTALYWYRQSLGQGLEFLIYFQGNSAPDKSGLPSDRFSAERTGGSVSTLTIQRTQQEDSAVYLCASSLESALGYTFGSGTRLTVV.